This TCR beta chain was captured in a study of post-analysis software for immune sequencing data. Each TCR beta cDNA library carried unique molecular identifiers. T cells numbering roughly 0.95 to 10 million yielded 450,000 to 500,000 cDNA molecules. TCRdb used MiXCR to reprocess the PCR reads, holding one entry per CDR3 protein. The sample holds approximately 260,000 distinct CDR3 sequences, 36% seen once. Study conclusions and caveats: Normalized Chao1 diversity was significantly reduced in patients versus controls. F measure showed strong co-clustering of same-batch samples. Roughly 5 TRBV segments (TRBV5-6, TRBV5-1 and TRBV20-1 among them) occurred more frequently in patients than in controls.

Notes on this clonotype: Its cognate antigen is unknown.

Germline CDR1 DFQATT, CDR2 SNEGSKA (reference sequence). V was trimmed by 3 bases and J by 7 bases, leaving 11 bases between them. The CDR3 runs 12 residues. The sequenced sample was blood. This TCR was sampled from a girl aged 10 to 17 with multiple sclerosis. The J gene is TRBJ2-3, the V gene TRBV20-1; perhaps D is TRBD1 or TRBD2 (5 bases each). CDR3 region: CSARPGPNTQYF. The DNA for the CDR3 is TGCAGTGCTAGGCCGGGGCCAAATACGCAGTATTTT.